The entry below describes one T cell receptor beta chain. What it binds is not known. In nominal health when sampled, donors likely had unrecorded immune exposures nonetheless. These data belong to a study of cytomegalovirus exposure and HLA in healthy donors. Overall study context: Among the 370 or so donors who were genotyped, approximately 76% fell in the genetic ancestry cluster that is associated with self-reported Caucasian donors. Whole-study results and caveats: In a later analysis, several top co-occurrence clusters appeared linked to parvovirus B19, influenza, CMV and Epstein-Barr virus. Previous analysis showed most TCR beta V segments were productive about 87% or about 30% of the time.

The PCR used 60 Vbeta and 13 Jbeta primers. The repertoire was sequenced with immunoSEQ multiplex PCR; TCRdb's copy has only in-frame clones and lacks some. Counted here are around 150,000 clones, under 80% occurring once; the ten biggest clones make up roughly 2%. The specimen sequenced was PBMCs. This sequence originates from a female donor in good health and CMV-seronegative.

The CDR3 loop is CAISKRRDSVHEQYF. CDR3 in DNA: TGTGCCATCAGTAAACGCCGGGACAGTGTCCACGAGCAGTACTTC. The rearrangement links TRBV10-3 to TRBJ2-7; 7 positions match TRBD1. From germline, CDR1 is ENHRY and CDR2 SYGVKD. V gave up 5 bases and J gave up 5 bases; unmatched junction bases: 12. The CDR3 extends over 15 amino acids.